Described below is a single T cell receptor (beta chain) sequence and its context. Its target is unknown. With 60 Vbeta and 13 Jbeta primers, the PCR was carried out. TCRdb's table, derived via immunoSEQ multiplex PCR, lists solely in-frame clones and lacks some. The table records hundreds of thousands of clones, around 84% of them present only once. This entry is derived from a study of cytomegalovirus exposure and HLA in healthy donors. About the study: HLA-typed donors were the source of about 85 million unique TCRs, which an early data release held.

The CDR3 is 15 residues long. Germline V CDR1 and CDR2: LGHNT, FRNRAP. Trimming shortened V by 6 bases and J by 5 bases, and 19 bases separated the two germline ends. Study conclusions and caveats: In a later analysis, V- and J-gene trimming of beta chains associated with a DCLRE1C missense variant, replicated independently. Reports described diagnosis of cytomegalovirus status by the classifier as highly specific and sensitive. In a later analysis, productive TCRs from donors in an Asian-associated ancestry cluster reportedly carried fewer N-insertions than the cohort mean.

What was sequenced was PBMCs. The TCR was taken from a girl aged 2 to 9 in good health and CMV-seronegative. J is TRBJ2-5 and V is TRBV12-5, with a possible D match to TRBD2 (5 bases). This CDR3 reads CASGVGWRARETQYF. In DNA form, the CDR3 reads TGTGCTAGTGGGGTCGGATGGCGGGCGCGGGAGACCCAGTACTTC.